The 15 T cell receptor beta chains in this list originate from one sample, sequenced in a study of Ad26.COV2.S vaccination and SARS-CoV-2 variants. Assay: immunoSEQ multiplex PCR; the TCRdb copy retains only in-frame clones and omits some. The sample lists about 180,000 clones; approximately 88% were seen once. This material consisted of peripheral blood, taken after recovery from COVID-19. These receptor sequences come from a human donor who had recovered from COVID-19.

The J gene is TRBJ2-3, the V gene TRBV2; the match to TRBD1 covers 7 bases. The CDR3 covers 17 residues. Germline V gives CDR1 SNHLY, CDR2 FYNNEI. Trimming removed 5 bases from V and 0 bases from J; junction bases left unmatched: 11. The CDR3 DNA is TGTGCCAGCAGTCGCGACAGGGCCCGTTCTAGCACAGATACGCAGTATTTT. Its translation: CASSRDRARSSTDTQYF.

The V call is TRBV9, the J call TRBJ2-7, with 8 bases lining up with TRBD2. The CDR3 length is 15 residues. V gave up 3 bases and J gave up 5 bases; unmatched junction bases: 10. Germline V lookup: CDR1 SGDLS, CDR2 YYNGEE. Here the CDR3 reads CASSAAPGLVDEQYF. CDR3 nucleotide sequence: TGTGCCAGCAGCGCAGCCCCGGGACTAGTGGACGAGCAGTACTTC.

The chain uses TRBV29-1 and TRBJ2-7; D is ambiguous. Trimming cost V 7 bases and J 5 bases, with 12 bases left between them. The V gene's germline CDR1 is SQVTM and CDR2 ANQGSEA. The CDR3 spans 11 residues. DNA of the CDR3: TGCAGCGCCCTACTGGTTGACGAGCAGTACTTC. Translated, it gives CSALLVDEQYF.

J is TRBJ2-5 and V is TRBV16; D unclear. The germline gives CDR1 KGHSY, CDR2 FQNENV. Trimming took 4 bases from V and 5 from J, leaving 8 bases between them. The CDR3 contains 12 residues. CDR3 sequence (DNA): TGTGCCAGCAGCCCCCCGCGGGAGACCCAGTACTTC. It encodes CASSPPRETQYF.

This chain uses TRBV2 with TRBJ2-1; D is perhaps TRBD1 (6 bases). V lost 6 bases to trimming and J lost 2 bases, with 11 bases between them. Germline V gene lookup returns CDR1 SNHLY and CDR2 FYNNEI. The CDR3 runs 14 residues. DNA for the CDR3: TGTGCCAGCAGCCCGGGACACCCCTACAATGAGCAGTTCTTC. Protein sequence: CASSPGHPYNEQFF.

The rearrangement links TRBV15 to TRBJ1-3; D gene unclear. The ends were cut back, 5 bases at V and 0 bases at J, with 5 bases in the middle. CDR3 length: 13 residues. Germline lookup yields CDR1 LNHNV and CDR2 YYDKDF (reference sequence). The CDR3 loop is CATSYRSGNTIYF. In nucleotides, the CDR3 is TGTGCCACCAGCTACCGCTCTGGAAACACCATATATTTT. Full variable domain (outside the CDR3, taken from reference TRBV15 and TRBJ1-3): DAMVIQNPRYQVTQFGKPVTLSCSQTLNHNVMYWYQQKSSQAPKLLFHYYDKDFNNEADTPDNFQSRRPNTSFCFLDIRSPGLGDTAMYLCATSYRSGNTIYFGEGSWLTVV.

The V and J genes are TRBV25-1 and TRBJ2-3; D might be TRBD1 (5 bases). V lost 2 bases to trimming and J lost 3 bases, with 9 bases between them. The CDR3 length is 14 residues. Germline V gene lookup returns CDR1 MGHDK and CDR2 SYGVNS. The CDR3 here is CASSERPGTDTQYF. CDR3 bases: TGTGCCAGCAGTGAACGTCCAGGGACAGATACGCAGTATTTT.

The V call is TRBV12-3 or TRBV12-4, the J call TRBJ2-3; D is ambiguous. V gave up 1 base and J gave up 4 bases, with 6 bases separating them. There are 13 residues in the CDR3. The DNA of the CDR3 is TGTGCCAGCAGTTTAGAGCGCGCAGATACGCAGTATTTT. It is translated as CASSLERADTQYF.

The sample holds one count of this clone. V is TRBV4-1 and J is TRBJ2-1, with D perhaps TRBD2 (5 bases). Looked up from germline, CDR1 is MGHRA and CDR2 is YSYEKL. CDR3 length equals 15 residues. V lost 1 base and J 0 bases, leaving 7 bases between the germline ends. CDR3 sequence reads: CASSQVGSSYNEQFF. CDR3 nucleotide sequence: TGCGCCAGCAGCCAAGTGGGGAGCTCCTACAATGAGCAGTTCTTC.

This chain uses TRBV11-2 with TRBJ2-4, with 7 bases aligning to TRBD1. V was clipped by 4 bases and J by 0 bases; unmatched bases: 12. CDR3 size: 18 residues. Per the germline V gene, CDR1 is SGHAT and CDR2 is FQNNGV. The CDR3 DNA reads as TGTGCCAGCAGCTCCTACAGGGGTACCCGGCTAGCCAAAAACATTCAGTACTTC. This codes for CASSSYRGTRLAKNIQYF. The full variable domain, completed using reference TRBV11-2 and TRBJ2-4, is EAGVAQSPRYKIIEKRQSVAFWCNPISGHATLYWYQQILGQGPKLLIQFQNNGVVDDSQLPKDRFSAERLKGVDSTLKIQPAKLEDSAVYLCASSSYRGTRLAKNIQYFGAGTRLSVL.

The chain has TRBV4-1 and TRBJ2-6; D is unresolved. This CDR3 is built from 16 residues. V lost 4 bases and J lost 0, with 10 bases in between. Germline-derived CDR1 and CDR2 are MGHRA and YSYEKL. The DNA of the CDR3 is TGCGCCAGCAGCCCACGACCCCGCTCTGGGGCCAACGTCCTGACTTTC. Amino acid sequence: CASSPRPRSGANVLTF.

CDR3 protein: CASSIEQGAHGYTF. The CDR3 coding sequence is TGTGCCAGTAGTATAGAACAGGGGGCGCATGGCTACACCTTC. The chain combines TRBV19 with TRBJ1-2, with 9 nucleotides matching TRBD1. V gave up 0 bases and J gave up 6 bases; unmatched junction bases: 2. CDR3 length equals 14 residues. CDR1 and CDR2 from the germline V gene are LNHDA and SQIVND (reference sequence).

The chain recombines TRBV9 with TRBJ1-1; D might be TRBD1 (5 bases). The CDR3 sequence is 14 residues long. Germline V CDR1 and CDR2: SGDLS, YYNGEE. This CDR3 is CGRGARLRNTEAFF. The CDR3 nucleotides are TGTGGACGAGGGGCCCGGTTACGGAACACTGAAGCTTTCTTT.

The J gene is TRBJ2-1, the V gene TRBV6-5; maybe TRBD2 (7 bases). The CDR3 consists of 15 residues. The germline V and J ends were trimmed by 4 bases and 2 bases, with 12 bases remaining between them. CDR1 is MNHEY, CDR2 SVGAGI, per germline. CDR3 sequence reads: CASSWRGGTYNEQFF. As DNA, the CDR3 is TGTGCCAGCAGTTGGAGGGGGGGGACCTACAATGAGCAGTTCTTC.

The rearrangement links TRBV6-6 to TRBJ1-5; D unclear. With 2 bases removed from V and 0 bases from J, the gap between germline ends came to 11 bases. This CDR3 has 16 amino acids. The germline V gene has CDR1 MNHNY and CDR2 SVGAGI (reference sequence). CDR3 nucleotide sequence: TGTGCCAGCAGTTACCTAACCGGGGTTAGCAATCAGCCCCAGCATTTT. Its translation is CASSYLTGVSNQPQHF.